Sequencing of this TCR beta chain was carried out in a study of T cells in Graves' hyperthyroidism and ophthalmopathy. Using RNA transcripts as the source, TCR beta CDR3 regions were amplified. First-round RT-PCR targeting the TCR CDR3 was performed with the HTBI primer set. TCRdb redid the calling of the multiplex PCR reads with MiXCR, one entry per CDR3 protein. The table shows about half a million distinct CDR3 sequences, with just under 20% occurring only once. In making diagnoses, clinical symptoms, serum thyroxine and TRAb, thyroid ultrasound and orbital computed tomography were all used. The PBMCs had their origin in 10 ml of fresh peripheral blood. This clonotype was detected many times. Its target is not known. Overall study results and limits: Model predictions of ophthalmopathy came a median around 7.1 months before onset. Stable hyperthyroidism was told apart from ophthalmopathy by a model built on 13 V-J features.

The receptor comes from a man aged 40-49 years with Graves' ophthalmopathy. Sequencing was carried out using blood.

CDR3 nucleotide sequence: TGCGCCAGCAGCTTGGCCCCGGACAGCTCGAACACCGGGGAGCTGTTTTTT. The encoded protein is CASSLAPDSSNTGELFF. The genes are TRBV5-1 and TRBJ2-2; D is perhaps TRBD1 (6 bases). Trimming pared 0 bases from V and 0 bases from J, leaving 12 bases between. The CDR3 totals 17 residues. Germline assignment: CDR1 SGHRS and CDR2 YFSETQ. Filled out from reference TRBV5-1 and TRBJ2-2, the complete variable domain reads KAGVTQTPRYLIKTRGQQVTLSCSPISGHRSVSWYQQTPGQGLQFLFEYFSETQRNKGNFPGRFSGRQFSNSRSEMNVSTLELGDSALYLCASSLAPDSSNTGELFFGEGSRLTVL.